This T cell receptor beta chain was observed in a study of shared clonotypes between healthy human individuals. Study context: Donor ages ranged 18 to 49 years: a couple of women, a few men. Researchers assigned three CD4 naive, three CD4 memory, two CD8 naive and one CD8 memory plate to each donor. Study-level points and caveats: Despite large depth, rarefaction showed incomplete sorted-subset sequencing.

The ends lost 8 bases at V and 0 bases at J; junction bases unmatched: 5. Germline assignment: CDR1 SGHTS and CDR2 YDEGEE. The CDR3 length is 14 residues. The table came from immunoSEQ multiplex PCR; TCRdb's copy has only in-frame clones and leaves some out. The sample contains 200,000 to 250,000 clones, 60% to 70% of which appear only once. As concerns this clone: Its antigen remains unidentified.

The sequencing input was memory CD4+ T cells sorted from blood. The sample's subset: CD45RA-negative fraction. The V call is TRBV5-8, the J call TRBJ2-3; TRBD1 agrees at 8 bases. The clonotype comes from a man aged 25 to 45 in good health. The CDR3 region is CASHRDRSTDTQYF. The CDR3 nucleotides read TGTGCCAGTCACCGGGACAGGAGCACAGATACGCAGTATTTT.